The 19 T cell receptor beta chains below come from one sample, sequenced in a study of cytomegalovirus exposure and HLA in healthy donors (dated by TCRdb to about 2017). Library preparation was by the immunoSEQ multiplex PCR assay. The multiplex PCR relied on a mix of 60 forward primers for TCR Vbeta segments and 13 reverse primers for TCR Jbeta segments. As stored in TCRdb, this immuneACCESS dataset retains in-frame rearrangements with V and J assigned. A fraction of the clones does not appear; measured against another copy, unresolved V genes explain less than half of the discrepancy, and the remainder lacks a known reason. For this sample there are roughly 110,000 clones; more than 75% appear just once. Clones ranked in the top ten supply approximately 2.4% of the sample. The sample taken for sequencing was PBMCs. The source is a man between 25 and 39 years old in good health and CMV-seropositive.

This chain joins TRBV4-2 and TRBJ2-1; 11 positions match TRBD2. The CDR3 has 13 amino acids. Trimming cost V 10 bases and J 3 bases; bases outside gene matches: 2. Germline lookup yields CDR1 LGHNA and CDR2 YNFKEQ. The CDR3 here is CATTSGGYNEQFF. The CDR3 bases are TGTGCCACCACTAGCGGGGGCTACAATGAGCAGTTCTTC.

The rearrangement links TRBV4-1 to TRBJ2-1; D not certain. CDR3 length equals 15 residues. Germline V gene lookup returns CDR1 MGHRA and CDR2 YSYEKL. The V gene lost 7 bases and the J gene lost 3 bases, with 16 bases spanning the gap. The CDR3 nucleotides read TGCGCCAGCAATCCCACCCGGTCATTCTACAATGAGCAGTTCTTC. Protein sequence: CASNPTRSFYNEQFF.

The chain couples TRBV10-1 to TRBJ1-2; 11 positions match TRBD1. Germline lookup yields CDR1 WNHNN and CDR2 SYGVQD (reference sequence). This CDR3 region has 13 residues. V trimming: 5 bases; J trimming: 7 bases; junction bases outside the gene matches: 3. CDR3 nucleotide sequence: TGCGCCAGCAGTCCAGGACAGGGGGCTGGCTACACCTTC. Translating gives CASSPGQGAGYTF.

DNA for the CDR3: TGTGCCAGCAGTGACTTTCGACAGGGGCTTTACGAGCAGTACTTC. Translating it yields CASSDFRQGLYEQYF. The chain combines TRBV25-1 with TRBJ2-7; 8 bases map to TRBD1. With V trimmed by 3 bases and J by 4 bases, 8 bases remained unmatched. The CDR3 covers 15 residues. Germline lookup yields CDR1 MGHDK and CDR2 SYGVNS.

This clone showed up just a few times. The chain employs TRBV7-8 and TRBJ2-5; a weak D match, TRBD2 (6 bases). This CDR3 spans 14 amino acids. Germline CDR1 reads SGHVS; CDR2 reads FQNEAQ. V lost 5 bases, J lost 3 bases, and 13 bases lay in between. The CDR3 loop reads CASSRIRREETQYF. The CDR3 DNA is TGTGCCAGCAGCCGAATCCGGAGGGAAGAGACCCAGTACTTC.

This chain connects TRBV5-1 to TRBJ2-1; unclear D gene. Germline V gene lookup returns CDR1 SGHRS and CDR2 YFSETQ. The V and J ends lost 2 bases and 8 bases respectively, with 8 bases between them. The CDR3 totals 12 residues. The CDR3 region is CASSFPQDEQFF. Here the CDR3 DNA reads TGCGCCAGCAGCTTCCCGCAGGATGAGCAGTTCTTC.

This clone appeared a few times. The CDR3, as DNA: TGCGCCAGCAGCCCAGGACAGGCCGGCGAGACCCAGTACTTC. This translates into CASSPGQAGETQYF. The genes are TRBV5-1 and TRBJ2-5; 7 nucleotides match TRBD1. The CDR3 length is 14 residues. V shed 4 bases, J shed 5 bases, and the junction held 8 bases outside the gene matches. Looked up from germline, CDR1 is SGHRS and CDR2 is YFSETQ.

V and J are TRBV7-6 and TRBJ1-4, with 7 positions matching TRBD1. Germline CDR1 SGHVS, CDR2 FNYEAQ. V shed 5 bases and J 6 bases; nucleotides not matched to a gene: 9. The CDR3 runs to 15 residues. This CDR3 reads CASSVRQGGDEKLFF. Here the CDR3 DNA reads TGTGCCAGCAGCGTCCGACAGGGCGGGGATGAAAAACTGTTTTTT. The full variable domain, with the rest looked up from reference TRBV7-6 and TRBJ1-4, is GAGVSQSPRYKVTKRGQDVALRCDPISGHVSLYWYRQALGQGPEFLTYFNYEAQQDKSGLPNDRFSAERPEGSISTLTIQRTEQRDSAMYRCASSVRQGGDEKLFFGSGTQLSVL.

V is TRBV19 and J is TRBJ2-1; TRBD2 agrees at 8 bases. The ends lost 7 bases at V and 4 bases at J; junction bases unmatched: 12. The CDR3 totals 16 residues. CDR1 is LNHDA and CDR2 is SQIVND in the germline V gene (reference sequence). The DNA of the CDR3 is TGTGCCAGTACCATGAGGGTCGGGGGGGCTTACAATGAGCAGTTCTTC. It specifies CASTMRVGGAYNEQFF.

The V and J genes are TRBV14 and TRBJ1-1; D uncertain. The germline gives CDR1 SGHDN, CDR2 FVKESK. The CDR3 is made up of 15 amino acids. Trimming stripped 4 bases from V and 0 bases from J, with 12 bases between. In DNA form, the CDR3 reads TGTGCCAGCAGCCCCGAAAACGCTATGAACACTGAAGCTTTCTTT. Translation gives CASSPENAMNTEAFF.

The chain combines TRBV19 with TRBJ1-4, with D uncertain. Trimming took off 8 bases at V and 0 bases at J, with 10 bases between the two ends. Germline V CDR1 and CDR2: LNHDA, SQIVND (reference sequence). CDR3 length equals 14 residues. CDR3 sequence: CASRDSATNEKLFF. The CDR3 nucleotides are TGTGCCAGTCGAGATTCTGCAACTAATGAAAAACTGTTTTTT.

This CDR3 is CASSSGQGSSGNTIYF. CDR3 DNA: TGTGCCAGCAGCTCCGGACAGGGGAGCTCTGGAAACACCATATATTTT. The rearrangement links TRBV7-6 to TRBJ1-3; 9 bases line up with TRBD1. CDR3 length: 16 residues. V was pared by 4 bases and J by 0 bases, with 4 bases of the junction left unmatched. Germline-derived CDR1 and CDR2 are SGHVS and FNYEAQ.

This clone was observed a handful of times. The CDR3 loop is CASSDWGTEATDTQYF. In DNA, the CDR3 is TGTGCCAGCAGTGATTGGGGGACAGAGGCCACAGATACGCAGTATTTT. The chain couples TRBV6-1 to TRBJ2-3; 7 bases match TRBD1. The trim removed 3 bases at V and 2 bases at J, leaving 8 bases unmatched. Per germline, CDR1 MNHNS and CDR2 SASEGT. The CDR3 consists of 16 residues.

The chain recombines TRBV7-2 with TRBJ2-5; D gene ambiguous. Gene TRBJ2-7 matches the end of the DNA better, so the J call may be wrong. CDR3 length: 12 residues. CDR1 is SGHTA and CDR2 is FQGNSA in the germline V gene. This CDR3 is CASSPLPPEQYF. The CDR3 DNA is TGTGCCAGCAGCCCCCTCCCCCCCGAGCAGTACTTC.

V and J are TRBV9 and TRBJ2-2; perhaps TRBD1 as D (6 bases). The CDR3 consists of 17 residues. Germline CDR1 SGDLS, CDR2 YYNGEE. Trimming removed 2 bases from V and 1 base from J, with 15 bases in between. CDR3 nucleotides: TGTGCCAGCAGCGTCTCCCCGGGACACGAGAACACCGGGGAGCTGTTTTTT. This gives the protein CASSVSPGHENTGELFF.

This chain connects TRBV6-5 to TRBJ2-7; D is perhaps TRBD2 (6 bases). CDR1 and CDR2 from the germline V gene are MNHEY and SVGAGI. The CDR3 contains 15 residues. Trimming pared 2 bases from V and 3 bases from J, leaving 14 bases between. The CDR3 DNA reads as TGTGCCAGCAGTTACGACCCAGGGACTCTCTACGAGCAGTACTTC. Protein sequence: CASSYDPGTLYEQYF.

This clone was seen a single time. The rearrangement uses TRBV19 and TRBJ2-3, with 8 bases identical to TRBD1. J gave up 1 base and V 7 bases, and 7 bases lay outside the gene matches. This CDR3 contains 15 residues. Germline lookup yields CDR1 LNHDA and CDR2 SQIVND (reference sequence). CDR3 amino acids: CASIRTGIGTDTQYF. In nucleotides, the CDR3 is TGTGCCAGTATCCGGACAGGGATCGGCACAGATACGCAGTATTTT.

This clone was seen a single time. This CDR3 is CASSAGTEQYF. In DNA, the CDR3 is TGTGCCAGCTCGGCGGGTACCGAGCAGTACTTC. The chain combines TRBV18 with TRBJ2-7; D is possibly TRBD2 (5 bases). Germline CDR1 KGHSH, CDR2 LQKENI. The CDR3 is 11 amino acids. The germline V and J ends were trimmed by 6 bases and 6 bases, with 9 bases remaining between them.

V is TRBV5-1 and J is TRBJ1-2; possibly TRBD1 for D (6 bases). The germline gives CDR1 SGHRS, CDR2 YFSETQ. This CDR3 is 14 amino acids long. Between the trimmed V and J ends, which lost 6 bases and 4 bases, there was a span of 16 bases. CDR3 bases: TGCGCCAGCACCCTGACAGGCTTTTCCTATGGCTACACCTTC. It encodes CASTLTGFSYGYTF. The variable domain in full, with the rest retrieved from reference TRBV5-1 and TRBJ1-2, is KAGVTQTPRYLIKTRGQQVTLSCSPISGHRSVSWYQQTPGQGLQFLFEYFSETQRNKGNFPGRFSGRQFSNSRSEMNVSTLELGDSALYLCASTLTGFSYGYTFGSGTRLTVV.